This TCR beta chain is drawn from a study of blood T cell repertoires in COVID-19. Study in general: T cells, B-cell-depleted T cells, or PBMCs supplied cDNA or gDNA.

Repertoires were generated with immunoSEQ multiplex PCR, while TCRdb's copy carries only in-frame clones and drops some. The data show 290,000 or so clones, 91% seen once. Germline V gene lookup returns CDR1 SGHRS and CDR2 YFSETQ. V lost 4 bases, J lost 6 bases, and 7 bases stayed unmatched. This CDR3 is 14 amino acids long. This clone was picked up a small number of times. This TCR was recovered from a woman aged 25 to 39 with COVID-19, enrolled during active disease. This chain links TRBV5-1 with TRBJ2-1; 7 positions match TRBD1. Sequencing input: peripheral blood. CDR3 nucleotide sequence: TGCGCCAGCAGCATCTCCGGGACAGCCAATGAGCAGTTCTTC. Residues: CASSISGTANEQFF.